This TCR beta chain was recorded in a study of blood T cell repertoires in COVID-19. CDR1 and CDR2 from the germline V gene are MDHEN and SYDVKM. The CDR3 is made up of 15 amino acids. Trimming cost V 1 base and J 4 bases, with 13 bases left between them. TCRdb's table, derived via immunoSEQ multiplex PCR, lists solely in-frame clones and lacks some. Among some 280,000 clones listed, approximately 90% were seen once. The J gene is TRBJ1-1, the V gene TRBV28; the D is unclear. The source material was peripheral blood. This TCR derives from an older woman with acute or convalescent COVID-19. Here the CDR3 reads CASSLSVGGRTEAFF. The DNA for the CDR3 is TGTGCCAGCAGTTTATCCGTCGGAGGGCGCACTGAAGCTTTCTTT.